The present TCR beta chain was sequenced within a study of cytomegalovirus exposure and HLA in healthy donors. Vbeta (60) and Jbeta (13) primers were used in the PCR. The assay was immunoSEQ multiplex PCR, and TCRdb's table has in-frame clones only and misses some. The sample holds about 300,000 clones, just over 85% seen once. The TCR comes from a man aged 35-49 years in good health and CMV-seropositive. Sequencing was done on a sample of PBMCs.

Here the CDR3 DNA reads TGTGCCAGCAGTTTATACGGGAGCGCCTACAATGAGCAGTTCTTC. Protein sequence: CASSLYGSAYNEQFF. The chain employs TRBV27 and TRBJ2-1, with a weak D call TRBD2 (6 bases). The CDR3 length is 15 residues. Germline assignment: CDR1 MNHEY and CDR2 SMNVEV (reference sequence). Trimming left V 1 base short and J 2 bases short, with 9 bases between.